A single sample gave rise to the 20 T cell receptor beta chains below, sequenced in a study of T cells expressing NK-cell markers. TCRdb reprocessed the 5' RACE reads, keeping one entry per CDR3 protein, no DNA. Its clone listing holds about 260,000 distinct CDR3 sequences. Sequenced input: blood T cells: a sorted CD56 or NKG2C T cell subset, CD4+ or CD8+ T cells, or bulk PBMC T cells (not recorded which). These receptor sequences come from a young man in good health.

The CDR3 here is CASSQPYRRMDQYF. V and J are TRBV3-1 and TRBJ2-5; TCRdb returns TRBD1, unconfirmable since there is no DNA. The CDR3 loop spans 14 amino acids. Germline CDR1 is LGHDT and CDR2 is YNNKEL (reference sequence).

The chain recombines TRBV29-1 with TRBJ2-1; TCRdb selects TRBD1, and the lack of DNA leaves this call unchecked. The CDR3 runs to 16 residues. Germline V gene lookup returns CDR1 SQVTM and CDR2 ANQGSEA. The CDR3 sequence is CSVEGGAGGAYNEQFF.

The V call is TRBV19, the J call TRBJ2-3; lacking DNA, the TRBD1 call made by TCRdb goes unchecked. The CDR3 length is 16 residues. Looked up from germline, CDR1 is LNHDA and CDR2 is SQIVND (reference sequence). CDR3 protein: CASSPEQGALADTQYF.

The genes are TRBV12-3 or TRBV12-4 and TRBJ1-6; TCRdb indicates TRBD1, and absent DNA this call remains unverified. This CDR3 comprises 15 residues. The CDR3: CASHRGGTANSPLHF.

This CDR3 reads CASSLAVRGASTDTQYF. The chain is built from TRBV7-6 and TRBJ2-3; TCRdb returns TRBD2, unconfirmable since there is no DNA. This CDR3 comprises 17 residues. Germline CDR1 is SGHVS and CDR2 is FNYEAQ.

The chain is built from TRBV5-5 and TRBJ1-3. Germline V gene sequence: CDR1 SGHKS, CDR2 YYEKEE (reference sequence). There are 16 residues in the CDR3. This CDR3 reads CASSPGLQRSGNTIYF.

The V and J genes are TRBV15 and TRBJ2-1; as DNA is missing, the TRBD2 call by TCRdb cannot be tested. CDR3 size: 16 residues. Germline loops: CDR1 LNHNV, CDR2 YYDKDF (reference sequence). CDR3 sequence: CATSREPSGSGNEQFF.

The CDR3 loop is CASSQVPGSDYGYTF. The chain joins TRBV4-1 to TRBJ1-2; TCRdb gives TRBD1 as the D gene, but with no DNA this cannot be confirmed. CDR3 length: 15 residues. Germline V CDR1 and CDR2: MGHRA, YSYEKL.

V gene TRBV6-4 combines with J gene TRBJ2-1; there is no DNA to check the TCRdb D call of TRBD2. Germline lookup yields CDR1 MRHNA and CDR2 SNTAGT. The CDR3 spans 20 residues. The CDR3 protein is CASSPHLGLAGTLASNEQFF.

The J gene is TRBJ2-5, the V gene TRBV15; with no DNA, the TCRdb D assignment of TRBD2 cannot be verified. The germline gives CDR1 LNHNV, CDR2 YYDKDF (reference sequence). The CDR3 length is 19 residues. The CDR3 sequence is CATSRDARGGRGNQETQYF.

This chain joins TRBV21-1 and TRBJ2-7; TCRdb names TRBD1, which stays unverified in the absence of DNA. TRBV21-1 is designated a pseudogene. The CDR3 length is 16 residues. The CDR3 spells CASSKPQGPPSYEQYF.

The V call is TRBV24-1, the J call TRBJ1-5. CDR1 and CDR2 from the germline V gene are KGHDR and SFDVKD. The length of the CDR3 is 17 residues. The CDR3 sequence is CATSDHRHSSPNQPQHF.

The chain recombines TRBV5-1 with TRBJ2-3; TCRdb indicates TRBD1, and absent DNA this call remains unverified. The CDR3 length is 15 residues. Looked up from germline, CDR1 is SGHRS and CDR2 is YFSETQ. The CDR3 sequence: CASSPRTGGSDTQYF. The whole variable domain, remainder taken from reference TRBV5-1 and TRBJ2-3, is KAGVTQTPRYLIKTRGQQVTLSCSPISGHRSVSWYQQTPGQGLQFLFEYFSETQRNKGNFPGRFSGRQFSNSRSEMNVSTLELGDSALYLCASSPRTGGSDTQYFGPGTRLTVL.

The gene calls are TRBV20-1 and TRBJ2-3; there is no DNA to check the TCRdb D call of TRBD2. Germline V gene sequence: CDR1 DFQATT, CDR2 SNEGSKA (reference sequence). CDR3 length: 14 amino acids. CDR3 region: CSGRQGRGTDTQYF.

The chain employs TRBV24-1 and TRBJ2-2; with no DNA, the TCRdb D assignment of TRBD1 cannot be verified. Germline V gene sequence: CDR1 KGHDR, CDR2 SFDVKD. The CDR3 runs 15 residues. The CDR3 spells CATSDPTQGTGELFF.

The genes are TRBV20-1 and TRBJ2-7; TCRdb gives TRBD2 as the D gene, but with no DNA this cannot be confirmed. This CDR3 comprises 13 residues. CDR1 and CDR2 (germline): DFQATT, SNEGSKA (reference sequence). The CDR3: CSAPGTSSYEQYF.

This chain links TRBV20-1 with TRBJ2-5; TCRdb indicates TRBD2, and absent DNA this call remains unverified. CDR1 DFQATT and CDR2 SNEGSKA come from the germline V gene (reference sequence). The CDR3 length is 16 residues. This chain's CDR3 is CSARDLRLAGGETQYF.

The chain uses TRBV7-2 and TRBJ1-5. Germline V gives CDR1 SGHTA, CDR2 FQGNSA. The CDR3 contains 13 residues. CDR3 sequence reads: CASSFRLDQPQHF.

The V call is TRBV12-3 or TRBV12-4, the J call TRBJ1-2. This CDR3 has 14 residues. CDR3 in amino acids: CASSFGAGLYGYTF.

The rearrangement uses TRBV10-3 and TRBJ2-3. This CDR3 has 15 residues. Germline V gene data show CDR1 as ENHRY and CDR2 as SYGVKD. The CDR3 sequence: CAISGGTTRPDTQYF.